This record covers a single T cell receptor (beta chain). Its target is unknown. These data belong to a study of cytomegalovirus exposure and HLA in healthy donors. Overall study context: Membership in the Caucasian-associated ancestry cluster was found for around 85% of roughly 360 genotyped donors. General observations from the study: What was likely a sequencing artifact was a cluster of highly shared sequence variants.

The PCR made use of 60 Vbeta and 13 Jbeta primers. The method was immunoSEQ multiplex PCR; TCRdb's version includes in-frame clones alone and lacks a portion of them. The sample lists 100,000 to 150,000 clones; around 70% were seen once. The germline V gene has CDR1 SGHNT and CDR2 YENEEA. V was cut by 0 bases and J by 3 bases, with 18 bases left in between. This CDR3 spans 17 amino acids. The sample comprised PBMCs. This sequence was found in a man aged 35 to 55 in good health and CMV-seropositive. The chain combines TRBV11-3 with TRBJ2-7, with D perhaps TRBD1 (6 bases). The CDR3 spells CASSLDQGWGRSYEQYF. The CDR3 bases are TGTGCCAGCAGCTTAGATCAAGGTTGGGGGCGGAGCTACGAGCAGTACTTC.